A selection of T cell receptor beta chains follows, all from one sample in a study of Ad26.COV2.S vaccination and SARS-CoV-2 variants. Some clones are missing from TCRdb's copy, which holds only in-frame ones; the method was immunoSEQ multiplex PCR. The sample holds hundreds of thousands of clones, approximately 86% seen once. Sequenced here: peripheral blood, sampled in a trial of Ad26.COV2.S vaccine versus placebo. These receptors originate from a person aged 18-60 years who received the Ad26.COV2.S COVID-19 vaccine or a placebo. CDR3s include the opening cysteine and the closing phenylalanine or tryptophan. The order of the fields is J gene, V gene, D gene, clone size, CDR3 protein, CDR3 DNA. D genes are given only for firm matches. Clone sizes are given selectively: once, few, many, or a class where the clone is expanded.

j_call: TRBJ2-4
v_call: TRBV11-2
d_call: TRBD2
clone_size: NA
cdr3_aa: CASSARGGQSKTKNIQYF
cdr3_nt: TGTGCCAGCAGCGCCCGGGGGGGTCAGTCGAAAACCAAAAACATTCAGTACTTC

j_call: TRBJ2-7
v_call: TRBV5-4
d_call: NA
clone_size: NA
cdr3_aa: CASSLRQSSSYEQYF
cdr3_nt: TGTGCCAGCAGCTTACGACAGTCGAGCTCCTACGAGCAGTACTTC

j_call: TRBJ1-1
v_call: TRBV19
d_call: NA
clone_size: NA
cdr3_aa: CASSSHAAEAFF
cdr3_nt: TGTGCCAGTAGTTCCCACGCCGCCGAAGCTTTCTTT

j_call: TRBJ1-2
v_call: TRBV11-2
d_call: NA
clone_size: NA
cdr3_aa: CASSDTRLKTINGYTF
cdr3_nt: TGTGCCAGCAGCGATACTAGGTTGAAGACTATAAATGGCTACACCTTC

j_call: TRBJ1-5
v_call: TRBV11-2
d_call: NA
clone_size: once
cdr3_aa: CASSPGGQINQPQHF
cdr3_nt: TGTGCCAGCAGCCCCGGGGGACAAATCAATCAGCCCCAGCATTTT

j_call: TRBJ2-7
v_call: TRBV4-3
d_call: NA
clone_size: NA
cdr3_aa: CASSQDQPFGRYEQYF
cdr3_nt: TGCGCCAGCAGCCAAGATCAGCCCTTCGGACGGTACGAGCAGTACTTC

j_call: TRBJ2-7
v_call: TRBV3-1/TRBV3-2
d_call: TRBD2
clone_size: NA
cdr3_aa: CASRGTTGLYEQYF
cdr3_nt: TGTGCCAGCAGAGGGACTACTGGACTTTACGAGCAGTACTTC

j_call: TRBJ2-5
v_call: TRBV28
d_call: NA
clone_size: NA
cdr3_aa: CASRTRREETQYF
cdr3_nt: TGTGCCAGCAGGACAAGGAGGGAAGAGACCCAGTACTTC

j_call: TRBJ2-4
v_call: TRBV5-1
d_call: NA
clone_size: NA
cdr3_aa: CASSPGSRDGVRAKNIQYF
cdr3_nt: TGCGCCAGCAGCCCCGGGTCCCGGGACGGGGTTCGAGCCAAAAACATTCAGTACTTC

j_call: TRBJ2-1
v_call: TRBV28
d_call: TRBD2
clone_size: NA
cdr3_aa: CASSQGGAGGSNEQFF
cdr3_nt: TGTGCCAGCAGCCAGGGGGGAGCGGGAGGTTCGAATGAGCAGTTCTTC

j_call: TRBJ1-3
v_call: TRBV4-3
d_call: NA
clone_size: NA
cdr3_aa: CASSQEWDGPNSGNTIYF
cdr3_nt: TGCGCCAGCAGCCAAGAATGGGACGGCCCTAACTCTGGAAACACCATATATTTT

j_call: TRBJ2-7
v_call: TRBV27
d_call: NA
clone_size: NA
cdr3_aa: CASRSGPEQYF
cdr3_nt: TGTGCCAGCAGGTCGGGACCTGAGCAGTACTTC

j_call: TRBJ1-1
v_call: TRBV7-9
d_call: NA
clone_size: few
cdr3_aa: CASSDSRGVEAFF
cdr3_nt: TGTGCCAGCAGCGATTCAAGAGGCGTAGAAGCTTTCTTT

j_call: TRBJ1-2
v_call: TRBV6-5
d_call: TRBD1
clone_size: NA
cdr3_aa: CASSSPGQNYGYTF
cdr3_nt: TGTGCCAGCAGTTCCCCGGGACAGAACTATGGCTACACCTTC

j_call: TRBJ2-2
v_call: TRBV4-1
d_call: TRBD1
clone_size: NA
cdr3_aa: CASSQIDRGDTGELFF
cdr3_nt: TGCGCCAGCAGCCAAATTGACAGGGGAGACACCGGGGAGCTGTTTTTT

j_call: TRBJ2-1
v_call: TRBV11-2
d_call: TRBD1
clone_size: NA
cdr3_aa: CASGSADRGYFNEQFF
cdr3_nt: TGTGCCAGCGGCTCTGCGGACAGGGGGTACTTCAATGAGCAGTTCTTC

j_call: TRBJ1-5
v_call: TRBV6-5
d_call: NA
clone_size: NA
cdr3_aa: CASTYGQTASQPQHF
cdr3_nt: TGTGCCAGCACCTATGGACAGACCGCCTCTCAGCCCCAGCATTTT

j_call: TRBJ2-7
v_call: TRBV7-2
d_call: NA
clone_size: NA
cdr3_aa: CASSPGPYEQYF
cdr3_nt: TGTGCCAGCAGCCCCGGACCATACGAGCAGTACTTC

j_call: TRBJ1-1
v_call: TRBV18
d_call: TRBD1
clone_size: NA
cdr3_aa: CASSLDRAEAFF
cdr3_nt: TGTGCCAGCTCACTAGACAGGGCTGAAGCTTTCTTT

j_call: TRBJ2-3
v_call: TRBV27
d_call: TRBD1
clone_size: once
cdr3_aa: CASSSLTGYPDTQYF
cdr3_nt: TGTGCCAGCAGTTCCCTGACAGGGTACCCAGATACGCAGTATTTT

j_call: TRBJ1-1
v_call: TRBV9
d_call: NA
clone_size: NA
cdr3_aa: CASTRGTRISEAFF
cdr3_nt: TGTGCCAGCACCAGGGGAACTCGAATCTCTGAAGCTTTCTTT

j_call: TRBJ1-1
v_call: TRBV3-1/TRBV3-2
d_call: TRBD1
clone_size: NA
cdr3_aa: CASSDTGQGATEAFF
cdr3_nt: TGTGCCAGCAGCGATACGGGACAGGGGGCCACTGAAGCTTTCTTT

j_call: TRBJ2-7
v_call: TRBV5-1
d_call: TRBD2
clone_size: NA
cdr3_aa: CASSLERLADFYEQYF
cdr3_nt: TGCGCCAGCAGCTTGGAGCGTCTAGCGGACTTCTACGAGCAGTACTTC

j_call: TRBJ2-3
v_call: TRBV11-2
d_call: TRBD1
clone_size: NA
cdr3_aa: CASSLPTGTTDTQYF
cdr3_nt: TGTGCCAGCAGCTTACCGACAGGGACCACAGATACGCAGTATTTT

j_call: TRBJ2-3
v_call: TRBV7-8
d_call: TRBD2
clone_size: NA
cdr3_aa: CASSPGPSGRQYTQYF
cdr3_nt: TGTGCCAGCAGCCCCGGGCCCAGCGGGAGACAATATACGCAGTATTTT

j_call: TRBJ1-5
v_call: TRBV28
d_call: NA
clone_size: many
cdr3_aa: CASSVTGSLSNQPQHF
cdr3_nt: TGTGCCAGCAGTGTTACAGGGAGCCTAAGCAATCAGCCCCAGCATTTT

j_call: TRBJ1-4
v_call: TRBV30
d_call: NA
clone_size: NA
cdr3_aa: CAWSFAHNEKLFF
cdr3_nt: TGTGCCTGGAGTTTCGCTCACAATGAAAAACTGTTTTTT

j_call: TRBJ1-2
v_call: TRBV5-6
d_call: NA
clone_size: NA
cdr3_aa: CASPLRRWRGYTF
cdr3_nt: TGTGCCAGCCCCTTAAGGAGGTGGCGGGGCTACACCTTC

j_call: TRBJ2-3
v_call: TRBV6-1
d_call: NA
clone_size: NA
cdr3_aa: CASSVSGRALAADTQYF
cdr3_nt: TGTGCCAGCAGTGTGAGTGGGCGCGCCCTCGCCGCAGATACGCAGTATTTT

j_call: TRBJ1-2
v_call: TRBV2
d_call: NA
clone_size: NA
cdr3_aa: CASKGRERSGYTF
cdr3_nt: TGTGCCAGCAAAGGACGGGAAAGAAGCGGCTACACCTTC

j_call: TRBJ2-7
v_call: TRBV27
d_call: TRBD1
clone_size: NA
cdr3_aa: CASKLPGQGFDEQYF
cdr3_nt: TGTGCCAGCAAATTACCGGGACAGGGTTTTGACGAGCAGTACTTC

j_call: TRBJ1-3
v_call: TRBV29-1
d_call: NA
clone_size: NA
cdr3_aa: CSVEGAGNTIYF
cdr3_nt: TGCAGCGTTGAGGGGGCTGGAAACACCATATATTTT

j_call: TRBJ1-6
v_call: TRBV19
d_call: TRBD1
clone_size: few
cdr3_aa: CASSNDPPRTGGNSPLHF
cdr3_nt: TGTGCCAGTAGTAACGATCCACCGAGAACAGGGGGTAATTCACCCCTCCACTTT

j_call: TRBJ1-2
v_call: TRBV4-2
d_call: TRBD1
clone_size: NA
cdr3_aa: CASSQDTSQGANGYTF
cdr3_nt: TGTGCCAGCAGCCAAGACACATCACAGGGGGCGAATGGCTACACCTTC

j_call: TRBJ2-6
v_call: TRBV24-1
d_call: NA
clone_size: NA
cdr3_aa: CATSGVPGAGAGANVLTF
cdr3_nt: TGTGCCACCAGTGGCGTTCCAGGGGCGGGGGCTGGGGCCAACGTCCTGACTTTC

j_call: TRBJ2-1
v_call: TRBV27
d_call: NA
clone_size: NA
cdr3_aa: CASSFGTAEQFF
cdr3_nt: TGTGCCAGCAGCTTCGGCACGGCTGAGCAGTTCTTC

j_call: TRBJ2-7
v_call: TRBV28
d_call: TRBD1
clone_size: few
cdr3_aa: CASSQTGGRISYEQYF
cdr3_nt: TGTGCCAGCAGCCAAACAGGGGGACGCATCTCCTACGAGCAGTACTTC

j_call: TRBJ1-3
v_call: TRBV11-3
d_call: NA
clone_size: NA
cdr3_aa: CASIPRRVSSGNTIYF
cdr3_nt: TGTGCCAGCATTCCGAGGAGGGTTTCCTCTGGAAACACCATATATTTT

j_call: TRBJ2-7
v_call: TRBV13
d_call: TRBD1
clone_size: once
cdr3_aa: CASSLTGGYSYEQYF
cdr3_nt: TGTGCCAGCAGCTTGACAGGGGGTTACTCCTACGAGCAGTACTTC

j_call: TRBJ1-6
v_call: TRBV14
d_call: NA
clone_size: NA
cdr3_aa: CASSQDHRANSPLHF
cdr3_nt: TGTGCCAGCAGCCAAGATCACAGGGCTAATTCACCCCTCCACTTT

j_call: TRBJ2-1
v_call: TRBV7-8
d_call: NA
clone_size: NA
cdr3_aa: CASSLAGASPEQFF
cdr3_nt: TGTGCCAGCAGCTTGGCCGGGGCAAGTCCTGAGCAGTTCTTC

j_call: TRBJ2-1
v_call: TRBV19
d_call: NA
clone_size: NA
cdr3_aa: CASSRGLNRVNEQFF
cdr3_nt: TGTGCCAGTAGTAGGGGACTTAACAGGGTCAATGAGCAGTTCTTC

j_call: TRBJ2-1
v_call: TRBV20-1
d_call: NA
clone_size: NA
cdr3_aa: CSASRVQSLFF
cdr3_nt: TGCAGTGCTAGCCGGGTCCAGAGTTTGTTCTTC

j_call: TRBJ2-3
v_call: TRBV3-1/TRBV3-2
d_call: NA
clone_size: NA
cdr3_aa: CARCPRGGHLKDTQYF
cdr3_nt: TGTGCCCGCTGCCCTAGGGGGGGGCATTTGAAAGATACGCAGTATTTT

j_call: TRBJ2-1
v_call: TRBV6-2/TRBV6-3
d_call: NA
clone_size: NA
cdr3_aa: CASSYPGGNEQFF
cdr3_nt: TGTGCCAGCAGTTATCCCGGCGGGAATGAGCAGTTCTTC

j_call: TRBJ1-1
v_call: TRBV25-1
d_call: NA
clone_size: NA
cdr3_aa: CASSKQGHVGFF
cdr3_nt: TGTGCCAGCAGTAAACAGGGTCATGTGGGTTTCTTT

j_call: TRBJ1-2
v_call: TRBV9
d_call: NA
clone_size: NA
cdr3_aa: CASSVDWRAGGYTF
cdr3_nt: TGTGCCAGCAGCGTAGACTGGAGGGCGGGAGGCTACACCTTC